Sequencing of this T cell receptor (beta chain) was carried out in a study of blood T cell repertoires in COVID-19. The overall study: Donors in the United States, Italy and Spain gave samples during acute or convalescent COVID-19. From T cells, B-cell-depleted T cells, or PBMCs came the material, which was cDNA or gDNA.

For this clone: Different DNA sequences within this sample yield the same CDR3.

Original handling: Nucleated cell number was recorded as an estimate derived from reference gene primer amplification. Assay used: immunoSEQ multiplex PCR; TCRdb lists only in-frame clones, some missing. From that table come the V and J calls and clone size; the DNA was used to work out D and trimming. Of 400,000 to 550,000 clones in the sample, around 89% were seen once. CDR1 is SGHRS and CDR2 is YFSETQ in the germline V gene. With V trimmed by 4 bases and J by 0 bases, 3 bases remained unmatched. This CDR3 region has 14 residues. The V gene is TRBV5-1, the J gene TRBJ1-1; 7 bases are a match to TRBD1. Sequenced material: peripheral blood. This sequence was found in a woman in her twenties or thirties with acute or convalescent COVID-19. The CDR3 coding sequence is TGCGCCAGCAGCCGGACAGGCCTGAACACTGAAGCTTTCTTT. Amino acid sequence: CASSRTGLNTEAFF.